This T cell receptor (beta chain) was captured in a study of blood T cell repertoires in COVID-19. The wider study: COVID-19 samples collected from the United States, Italy and Spain covered acute and convalescent phases.

CDR3 length: 14 residues. In germline, CDR1 is SGHDN, CDR2 FVKESK. Deletions cut 5 bases from V and 6 bases from J, with 14 bases between. This clone was picked up one time. Assay: immunoSEQ multiplex PCR; the TCRdb copy retains only in-frame clones and omits some. In the table there are around 68,000 clones, 85% of which are singletons. The sequence was obtained from a man of 80 years or more with acute or convalescent COVID-19. The sample consisted of peripheral blood. The chain has TRBV14 and TRBJ1-3, with D perhaps matching TRBD1 (5 bases). The CDR3 bases are TGTGCCAGCAGCGGGGCAGGGATTGAAAACACCATATATTTT. It encodes CASSGAGIENTIYF.